Following are 8 T cell receptor beta chains from one sample sequenced in a study of T-cell reconstitution after alpha-beta-depleted transplantation in children. Unique molecular identifiers were used to barcode this TCRbeta library. From the PCR reads, TCRdb called clonotypes with MiXCR, one entry per CDR3 protein. The sample holds approximately 200,000 distinct CDR3 sequences, 14% to 15% seen once. The sample in question was PBMCs from the stem cell graft donor, obtained from the stem cell graft. These receptors all stem from a human donor who donated a stem cell graft to a child with acute lymphoblastic leukemia.

This clonotype turned up a few times. This chain links TRBV3-1 with TRBJ2-5; a possible D gene is TRBD2 (5 bases). This CDR3 has 15 amino acids. V lost 0 bases and J 4 bases, leaving 12 bases between the germline ends. Germline lookup yields CDR1 LGHDT and CDR2 YNNKEL (reference sequence). CDR3 amino acids: CASSQDSARGETQYF. The CDR3 DNA follows: TGTGCCAGCAGCCAAGATAGCGCGAGAGGAGAGACCCAGTACTTC.

This clonotype was seen at least ten times. This chain joins TRBV7-9 and TRBJ2-1, with D unresolved. V lost 2 bases and J 8 bases, leaving 4 bases between the germline ends. CDR1 is SEHNR and CDR2 is FQNEAQ in the germline V gene (reference sequence). The CDR3 consists of 11 residues. CDR3 in DNA: TGTGCCAGCAGCTTAATAGATGAGCAGTTCTTC. This sequence encodes CASSLIDEQFF.

The chain employs TRBV5-6 and TRBJ1-2; D is possibly TRBD1 (5 bases). The CDR3 length is 14 residues. V shed 4 bases and J shed 6 bases, with 16 bases lying between them. Germline loops: CDR1 SGHDT, CDR2 YYEEEE. The CDR3 here is CASSPWDGGDGYTF. In nucleotides, the CDR3 is TGTGCCAGCAGCCCCTGGGACGGGGGAGATGGCTACACCTTC.

This clonotype was detected many times. The chain uses TRBV6-5 and TRBJ2-1; TRBD1 agrees at 10 bases. The CDR3 covers 16 residues. Unmatched junction bases numbered 7, after V lost 3 bases and J lost 5 bases. Germline CDR1 and CDR2: MNHEY and SVGAGI. The CDR3 DNA is TGTGCCAGCAGTTATTTCGGACAGGGGGTTCACAATGAGCAGTTCTTC. It is translated as CASSYFGQGVHNEQFF.

Ten or more counts support this clonotype. This chain uses TRBV5-1 with TRBJ2-1; TRBD2 is a possible D gene (5 bases). Looked up from germline, CDR1 is SGHRS and CDR2 is YFSETQ. The CDR3 is 15 residues long. The V gene lost 4 bases and the J gene lost 0 bases, with 11 bases spanning the gap. The CDR3 region is CASSVGVSSYNEQFF. The DNA of the CDR3 is TGCGCCAGCAGCGTCGGGGTGAGCTCCTACAATGAGCAGTTCTTC.

This clonotype appeared many times. V gene TRBV28 combines with J gene TRBJ1-2, with 7 bases lining up with TRBD1. Germline CDR1 reads MDHEN; CDR2 reads SYDVKM. The CDR3 spans 12 residues. Losses at the gene ends were 5 bases for V and 11 bases for J; bases not matched to a gene: 8. CDR3 amino acids: CASSHNGDSYTF. The CDR3, as DNA: TGTGCCAGCAGTCATAATGGGGACAGTTACACCTTC.

In this sample, this clonotype turned up a few times. This rearrangement joins TRBV10-3 to TRBJ2-2, with D maybe TRBD1 (5 bases). CDR1 and CDR2 (germline): ENHRY, SYGVKD. The CDR3 has 15 amino acids. The ends were cut back, 7 bases at V and 2 bases at J, with 14 bases in the middle. CDR3 bases: TGTGCCATCAACCCGAACCAGGGCAACACCGGGGAGCTGTTTTTT. Its translation: CAINPNQGNTGELFF.

Many counts were recorded for this clonotype. The V call is TRBV18, the J call TRBJ2-2; no definite D call. The CDR3 is made up of 15 amino acids. Germline lookup yields CDR1 KGHSH and CDR2 LQKENI. V lost 6 bases and J lost 1, with 12 bases in between. CDR3 sequence reads: CASSPRIRNTGELFF. CDR3 DNA: TGTGCCAGCTCCCCCCGGATCCGGAACACCGGGGAGCTGTTTTTT.